A selection of T cell receptor beta chains follows, all from one sample in a study of graft-versus-host responses after intestinal transplantation. Repertoires were generated with immunoSEQ multiplex PCR, while TCRdb's copy carries only in-frame clones and drops some. The sample includes some 140,000 clones, roughly 92% seen only once; the top ten take around 0.15%. Their target antigens are unknown. The starting material was unstimulated CD4+ T cells sorted from spleen or lymph node cells, obtained before intestinal transplant. The receptors stem from a human donor who received an intestinal transplant. CDR3s include the opening cysteine and the closing phenylalanine or tryptophan. Fields, in order: V gene, J gene, D gene, CDR3 length, CDR3 DNA, CDR3 protein. The D gene is left open where the match is weak.

>TRBV9|TRBJ2-2|-|15
TGTGCCAGCAGCGTAGACCCTACTAACACCGGGGAGCTGTTTTTT
CASSVDPTNTGELFF
>TRBV11-2|TRBJ1-1|-|15
TGTGCCAGCAGCTTTTCAGGCATCCAACGGACTGAAGCTTTCTTT
CASSFSGIQRTEAFF
>TRBV6-1|TRBJ2-4|-|14
TGTGCCAGCAGCAGTGGGTCCAGGGGAAACATTCAGTACTTC
CASSSGSRGNIQYF
>TRBV2|TRBJ2-3|-|13
TGTGCCAGCAGTTCGTACCCCACAGATACGCAGTATTTT
CASSSYPTDTQYF
>TRBV4-1|TRBJ2-5|-|18
TGCGCCAGCAGCCAAGATATAGGCGGGGGCCCCTCCCAAGAGACCCAGTACTTC
CASSQDIGGGPSQETQYF
>TRBV2|TRBJ2-5|-|13
TGTGCCAGTACCAGGGGAGATTCGGAGACCCAGTACTTC
CASTRGDSETQYF
>TRBV6-6|TRBJ1-6|-|13
TGTGCCAGCCGCAATAGGAGTAATTCACCCCTCCACTTT
CASRNRSNSPLHF
>TRBV6-1|TRBJ1-3|-|14
TGTGCCAGCAGTGAAATGGGTGGTAGAAACACCATATATTTT
CASSEMGGRNTIYF
>TRBV19|TRBJ1-1|-|13
TGTGCCAGTAGTATGAGGCTGATTACTGAAGCTTTCTTT
CASSMRLITEAFF
>TRBV2|TRBJ2-4|TRBD2|14
TGTGCCAGCATGGAGCGGGGAGCCAAAAACATTCAGTACTTC
CASMERGAKNIQYF